This T cell receptor beta chain was recovered during a study of lymphopenia after photon versus proton radiotherapy. Overall study findings and caveats: Proton therapy kept repertoires fairly stable, unlike photons, which gained effector/memory cells. Better survival with proton therapy was suggested as possible, not demonstrated. After the lymphocyte nadir, photon-treated repertoires showed oligoclonal expansion, especially of CD8+ Temra cells. Post-nadir TCR diversity decline inversely tracked overall survival among those who died.

TCRdb's table, derived via immunoSEQ multiplex PCR, lists solely in-frame clones and lacks some. This table holds under 35,000 clones, roughly 84% found once. The CDR3 spans 14 residues. V was clipped by 5 bases and J by 5 bases; unmatched bases: 5. Looked up from germline, CDR1 is LNHDA and CDR2 is SQIVND (reference sequence). Concerning this clone itself: What it binds is unknown.

The chain carries TRBV19 and TRBJ2-5; TRBD1 agrees at 10 bases. The starting material was peripheral blood, obtained from a patient treated with proton-based radiotherapy. The TCR sequence derives from a woman in her seventies with pancreatic cancer. The DNA for the CDR3 is TGTGCCAGTAGTCTCGACAGGGGGCGGGAGACCCAGTACTTC. It is translated as CASSLDRGRETQYF. The complete variable domain, with remaining parts taken from reference TRBV19 and TRBJ2-5, reads DGGITQSPKYLFRKEGQNVTLSCEQNLNHDAMYWYRQDPGQGLRLIYYSQIVNDFQKGDIAEGYSVSREKKESFPLTVTSAQKNPTAFYLCASSLDRGRETQYFGPGTRLLVL.